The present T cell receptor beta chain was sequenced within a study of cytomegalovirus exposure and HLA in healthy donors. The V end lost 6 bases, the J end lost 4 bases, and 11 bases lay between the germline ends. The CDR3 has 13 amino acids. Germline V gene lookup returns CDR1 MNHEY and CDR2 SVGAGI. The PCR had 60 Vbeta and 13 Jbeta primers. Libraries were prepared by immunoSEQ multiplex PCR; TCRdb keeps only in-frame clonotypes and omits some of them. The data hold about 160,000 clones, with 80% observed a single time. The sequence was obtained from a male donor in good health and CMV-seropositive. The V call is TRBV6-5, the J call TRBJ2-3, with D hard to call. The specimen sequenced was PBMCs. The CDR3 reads CASRTPGADTQYF. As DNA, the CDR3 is TGTGCCAGCAGGACCCCAGGTGCAGATACGCAGTATTTT.